The 28 T cell receptor beta chains given below trace back to one sample, sequenced in a study of blood T cell repertoires in COVID-19. TCRdb's copy holds only in-frame clones and misses some; the assay was immunoSEQ multiplex PCR. The sample lists about 360,000 clones, around 88% seen once, with almost 3% in the top ten. Sequenced material: peripheral blood. These receptors all come from a man in his thirties or forties with active or convalescent COVID-19.

The chain uses TRBV19 and TRBJ1-5; D is uncertain. The CDR3 consists of 14 residues. Germline CDR1 and CDR2: LNHDA and SQIVND (reference sequence). V was trimmed by 2 bases and J by 7 bases, leaving 12 bases between them. The chain's CDR3 is CASSISHSRQPQHF. As DNA, the CDR3 is TGTGCCAGTAGTATATCCCACAGCCGGCAGCCCCAGCATTTT.

The genes are TRBV27 and TRBJ2-7; 8 bases map to TRBD1. V lost 5 bases to trimming and J lost 12 bases; unmatched junction nucleotides: 15. This CDR3 comprises 14 residues. Per the germline V gene, CDR1 is MNHEY and CDR2 is SMNVEV (reference sequence). The CDR3 DNA sequence: TGTGCCAGCAGTGGAGGACAGGGTATTCGGGATACGTACTTC. Translating it yields CASSGGQGIRDTYF.

V usage is TRBV18 and J usage is TRBJ2-1, with 9 bases lining up with TRBD2. The CDR3 is 15 amino acids. Germline V lookup: CDR1 KGHSH, CDR2 LQKENI. The J segment lost 2 bases and the V segment lost 1 base, leaving 0 bases of the junction unmatched. CDR3 amino acids: CASSPLAGAYNEQFF. DNA of the CDR3: TGTGCCAGCTCACCACTAGCGGGAGCCTACAATGAGCAGTTCTTC. The whole variable domain, remainder taken from reference TRBV18 and TRBJ2-1, is NAGVMQNPRHLVRRRGQEARLRCSPMKGHSHVYWYRQLPEEGLKFMVYLQKENIIDESGMPKERFSAEFPKEGPSILRIQQVVRGDSAAYFCASSPLAGAYNEQFFGPGTRLTVL.

The chain couples TRBV18 to TRBJ2-7, with TRBD1 identical over 10 bases. This CDR3 has 15 amino acids. Trimming removed 2 bases from V and 2 bases from J; junction bases left unmatched: 3. Germline V gene sequence: CDR1 KGHSH, CDR2 LQKENI. DNA for the CDR3: TGTGCCAGCTCACCAGGACAGGGGGTAACCTACGAGCAGTACTTC. It specifies CASSPGQGVTYEQYF.

This clone was seen just once. This chain joins TRBV18 and TRBJ1-3, with no clear D. CDR3 length: 14 amino acids. Germline CDR1 KGHSH, CDR2 LQKENI. Trimming cost V 5 bases and J 0 bases, with 8 bases left between them. The CDR3 loop reads CASSERNSGNTIYF. In nucleotides, the CDR3 is TGTGCCAGCTCAGAGAGAAACTCTGGAAACACCATATATTTT.

The rearrangement uses TRBV7-2 and TRBJ1-4; D is ambiguous. This CDR3 has 14 amino acids. The ends were cut back, 1 base at V and 6 bases at J, with 9 bases in the middle. The germline gives CDR1 SGHTA, CDR2 FQGNSA. CDR3 sequence reads: CASSLEGGDEKLFF. CDR3 in DNA: TGTGCCAGCAGCTTAGAGGGCGGGGATGAAAAACTGTTTTTT. Supplemented by reference TRBV7-2 and TRBJ1-4, the full variable domain reads GAGVSQSPSNKVTEKGKDVELRCDPISGHTALYWYRQSLGQGLEFLIYFQGNSAPDKSGLPSDRFSAERTGGSVSTLTIQRTQQEDSAVYLCASSLEGGDEKLFFGSGTQLSVL.

The chain couples TRBV2 to TRBJ2-3, with 12 positions matching TRBD2. Germline V CDR1 and CDR2: SNHLY, FYNNEI. The CDR3 sequence is 18 residues long. V was clipped by 4 bases and J by 3 bases; unmatched bases: 11. The CDR3 reads CASSATQLAGGSTDTQYF. In nucleotides, the CDR3 is TGTGCCAGCAGTGCGACACAACTAGCGGGGGGAAGTACAGATACGCAGTATTTT.

The CDR3 DNA is TGTGCCAGCAGCTCTGGACAGGAGAATTCACCCCTCCACTTT. It specifies CASSSGQENSPLHF. The chain combines TRBV7-9 with TRBJ1-6; 7 bases match TRBD1. This CDR3 is built from 14 residues. V lost 4 bases, J lost 7 bases, and 4 bases stayed unmatched. CDR1 and CDR2 from the germline V gene are SEHNR and FQNEAQ (reference sequence).

With respect to this clone: Distinct nucleotide sequences in the sample also encode this CDR3. CDR3 sequence: CASSLGLAGTYEQYF. The CDR3 region has the DNA TGTGCCAGCAGCTTAGGTCTAGCGGGGACCTACGAGCAGTACTTC. This chain joins TRBV7-2 and TRBJ2-7, with 9 bases identical to TRBD2. Germline loops: CDR1 SGHTA, CDR2 FQGNSA. This CDR3 has 15 residues. J was trimmed by 2 bases and V by 1 base; bases with no gene match: 3.

In this sample, this clone turned up many times. The chain carries TRBV29-1 and TRBJ2-3, with 9 bases lining up with TRBD1. This CDR3 region has 16 residues. Germline values: CDR1 SQVTM, CDR2 ANQGSEA. V was pared by 0 bases and J by 2 bases, with 6 bases of the junction left unmatched. The CDR3 reads CSVEDEGQGYTDTQYF. Written as DNA, the CDR3 is TGCAGCGTTGAAGACGAAGGACAGGGGTACACAGATACGCAGTATTTT.

The rearrangement links TRBV19 to TRBJ1-1; TRBD1 matches 7 bases. The CDR3 is 13 amino acids. CDR1 and CDR2 (germline): LNHDA, SQIVND (reference sequence). V shed 8 bases, J shed 4 bases, and the junction held 7 bases outside the gene matches. In nucleotides, the CDR3 is TGTGCCAGTGACACAGGGGATATCACTGAAGCTTTCTTT. It yields the protein CASDTGDITEAFF.

The chain joins TRBV30 to TRBJ2-7, with D perhaps matching TRBD1 (5 bases). Between the trimmed V and J ends, which lost 2 bases and 3 bases, there was a span of 17 bases. Germline CDR1 reads GTSNPN; CDR2 reads SVGIG (reference sequence). The CDR3 covers 15 residues. CDR3 DNA sequence: TGTGCCTGGAGTTTAGGTTCAGGGTCAAACTACGAGCAGTACTTC. This sequence encodes CAWSLGSGSNYEQYF.

V usage is TRBV19 and J usage is TRBJ1-5; D gene ambiguous. The CDR3 extends over 17 amino acids. Trimming stripped 0 bases from V and 2 bases from J, with 14 bases between. Germline CDR1 and CDR2: LNHDA and SQIVND (reference sequence). CDR3 nucleotides: TGTGCCAGTAGTATAGATCTGGGAGGGATGGGCAATCAGCCCCAGCATTTT. Protein sequence: CASSIDLGGMGNQPQHF. The whole variable domain, remainder taken from reference TRBV19 and TRBJ1-5, is DGGITQSPKYLFRKEGQNVTLSCEQNLNHDAMYWYRQDPGQGLRLIYYSQIVNDFQKGDIAEGYSVSREKKESFPLTVTSAQKNPTAFYLCASSIDLGGMGNQPQHFGDGTRLSIL.

This chain connects TRBV4-1 to TRBJ2-1, with 10 bases that match TRBD2. After removal of 3 bases from V and 7 bases from J, the junction contained 3 bases not matched to a gene. This CDR3 comprises 14 residues. Germline V gives CDR1 MGHRA, CDR2 YSYEKL. The DNA of the CDR3 is TGCGCCAGCAGCCACTCGGGACTAGCGAATGAGCAGTTCTTC. It codes for CASSHSGLANEQFF.

V usage is TRBV7-2 and J usage is TRBJ1-5, with 7 bases identical to TRBD1. Looked up from germline, CDR1 is SGHTA and CDR2 is FQGNSA. CDR3 length equals 14 residues. Germline trimming cut 5 bases from V and 5 bases from J; bases unmatched to any gene: 6. The CDR3 loop is CASSETGRYQPQHF. CDR3 coding DNA: TGTGCCAGCAGCGAGACAGGGAGGTATCAGCCCCAGCATTTT. Variable domain in full (rest from reference TRBV7-2 and TRBJ1-5): GAGVSQSPSNKVTEKGKDVELRCDPISGHTALYWYRQSLGQGLEFLIYFQGNSAPDKSGLPSDRFSAERTGGSVSTLTIQRTQQEDSAVYLCASSETGRYQPQHFGDGTRLSIL.

V gene TRBV5-1 combines with J gene TRBJ1-1; 7 bases align to TRBD1. Germline loops: CDR1 SGHRS, CDR2 YFSETQ. The trim removed 0 bases at V and 5 bases at J, leaving 7 bases unmatched. This CDR3 contains 15 residues. CDR3 nucleotides: TGCGCCAGCAGCTTGGGCTCCAGGGGGGAGACTGAAGCTTTCTTT. This codes for CASSLGSRGETEAFF.

V is TRBV29-1 and J is TRBJ2-7; 7 positions match TRBD1. Germline V lookup: CDR1 SQVTM, CDR2 ANQGSEA. The CDR3 consists of 13 residues. V lost 6 bases, J lost 6 bases, and 11 bases stayed unmatched. CDR3 residues: CSVRGTGVGEQYF. The CDR3 DNA reads as TGCAGCGTGAGAGGAACAGGGGTGGGCGAGCAGTACTTC.

The genes are TRBV5-1 and TRBJ1-2; possible D gene TRBD1, 6 bases. This CDR3 spans 14 amino acids. Germline CDR1 SGHRS, CDR2 YFSETQ. With 4 bases removed from V and 0 bases from J, the gap between germline ends came to 10 bases. The DNA for the CDR3 is TGCGCCAGCAGCGCACAGGGAGCTAACTATGGCTACACCTTC. It yields the protein CASSAQGANYGYTF.

V is TRBV10-3 and J is TRBJ2-1, with 7 positions matching TRBD2. The germline V gene encodes CDR1 ENHRY and CDR2 SYGVKD. The J segment lost 5 bases and the V segment lost 2 bases, leaving 3 bases of the junction unmatched. This CDR3 contains 14 residues. The CDR3 nucleotides read TGTGCCATCAGTGAGCGGGAGGCCGACAATGAGCAGTTCTTC. It translates to CAISEREADNEQFF.

This clone was observed once. J is TRBJ2-1 and V is TRBV24-1; 10 nucleotides agree with TRBD2. Trimming took 6 bases from V and 4 from J; bases not matched to a gene: 8. The CDR3 totals 16 residues. The germline CDR1 and CDR2 sequences are KGHDR and SFDVKD. CDR3 DNA: TGTGCCACCAGTACGGCTAGCGGGGGAGTTTACAATGAGCAGTTCTTC. It encodes CATSTASGGVYNEQFF.

This chain uses TRBV30 with TRBJ2-5; tentative D call: TRBD1 (6 bases). CDR1 and CDR2 (germline): GTSNPN, SVGIG (reference sequence). Trimming cost V 2 bases and J 9 bases, with 10 bases left between them. The CDR3 has 11 residues. CDR3 coding DNA: TGTGCCTGGAGTAGGGGGAGTCCCCAGTACTTC. Encoded protein: CAWSRGSPQYF.

J is TRBJ2-1 and V is TRBV7-8; perhaps TRBD2 as D (7 bases). V lost 3 bases, J lost 8 bases, and 20 bases lay in between. CDR1 SGHVS and CDR2 FQNEAQ come from the germline V gene. The CDR3 extends over 16 amino acids. The CDR3 loop reads CASSFRTGGLSDEQFF. DNA of the CDR3: TGTGCCAGCAGCTTCAGGACGGGGGGCCTTAGCGATGAGCAGTTCTTC.

The chain carries TRBV6-5 and TRBJ2-2, with a possible D match to TRBD2 (7 bases). There are 14 residues in the CDR3. CDR1 and CDR2 from the germline V gene are MNHEY and SVGAGI. Trimming stripped 7 bases from V and 5 bases from J, with 14 bases between. As DNA, the CDR3 is TGTGCCAGCACCGAAGGGGGGGGGACCGGGGAGCTGTTTTTT. Its translation: CASTEGGGTGELFF.

This clone came up once. This rearrangement joins TRBV18 to TRBJ2-2; D not resolved. The CDR3 has 13 residues. CDR1 is KGHSH and CDR2 is LQKENI in the germline V gene. The germline V and J ends were trimmed by 2 bases and 7 bases, with 8 bases remaining between them. CDR3 DNA sequence: TGTGCCAGCTCACCATACTTCAACGGGGAGCTGTTTTTT. This sequence encodes CASSPYFNGELFF.

The V gene is TRBV28, the J gene TRBJ1-2, with TRBD1 matching 9 bases. J lost 7 bases, V lost 2 bases, and 8 bases had no gene match. The CDR3 loop spans 15 amino acids. Germline CDR1 reads MDHEN; CDR2 reads SYDVKM. The CDR3 DNA reads TGTGCCAGCAGTTTAGAGACCCCGACAGGGGGTGGCTACACCTTC. It specifies CASSLETPTGGGYTF.

In nucleotides, the CDR3 is TGTGCCAGCAGCACTCCCGGGACAGGGGTCACCGGGGAGCTGTTTTTT. Translated, it gives CASSTPGTGVTGELFF. This chain links TRBV7-9 with TRBJ2-2; 10 bases match TRBD1. CDR1 is SEHNR and CDR2 is FQNEAQ in the germline V gene (reference sequence). This CDR3 region has 16 residues. Germline trimming cut 5 bases from V and 4 bases from J; bases unmatched to any gene: 7.

The DNA of the CDR3 is TGTGCCAGCAGTGAATCTCTGGAGGTTTCTGCAAGCACAGATACGCAGTATTTT. This translates into CASSESLEVSASTDTQYF. The rearrangement links TRBV2 to TRBJ2-3, with D possibly matching TRBD2 (5 bases). V was pared by 2 bases and J by 0 bases, with 18 bases between. Germline V gene data show CDR1 as SNHLY and CDR2 as FYNNEI. The CDR3 loop spans 18 amino acids.

This clone was picked up a small number of times. This rearrangement joins TRBV3-1 (or the pseudogene TRBV3-2) to TRBJ2-1; tentative D call: TRBD2 (6 bases). The CDR3 runs 14 residues. Trimming took off 8 bases at V and 6 bases at J, with 17 bases between the two ends. The germline CDR1 and CDR2 sequences are LGHDT and YNNKEL (reference sequence). The CDR3 DNA follows: TGTGCCAGCGGGACCGGAGGGGCGTTCAATGAGCAGTTCTTC. Its translation is CASGTGGAFNEQFF.